Listed here is a single TCR beta chain. Antigen specificity is unknown. Expansion of antigen-specific CD4+ T cells with viral peptide pools was carried out by the ViraFEST assay before sequencing. Subsequent to roughly 9 days of culture, CD4+ T cells were isolated. The vaccine recipients had no prior SARS-CoV-2 infection, with negative nucleocapsid antibodies. Cultivation was performed at about 1.8 million PBMC per well with about 9 IU/ml IL-2 and 9.5 to 10 ug/ml peptides added. The data are from a study of vaccination effects on CD4 cells after COVID-19. CDR3 length equals 13 residues. Study-level points and caveats: Pronounced clonal contraction occurred in clones induced by infection and by vaccine late after vaccination.

Libraries were prepared by immunoSEQ multiplex PCR; TCRdb keeps only in-frame clonotypes and omits some of them. The table includes approximately 22,000 clones, roughly 80% detected once. The clonotype comes from a human donor who received a COVID-19 vaccine. The chain is built from TRBV21-1 and TRBJ2-2. TRBV21-1 is tagged as a pseudogene. The sample here was CD4+ T cells from PBMCs cultured with HCoV-NL63 spike peptides, taken before COVID-19 vaccination. CDR3 bases: TGTGCCAGCAGCCCTCCAAGTACCGGGGAGCTGTTTTTT. Its translation: CASSPPSTGELFF.